These 9 T cell receptor beta chains were sequenced from one sample in a study of shared clonotypes between healthy human individuals. TCRdb's copy holds only in-frame clones and misses some; the assay was immunoSEQ multiplex PCR. The sample consists of a few million clones, around nine tenths of them appearing once. Sequenced material: naive CD4+ T cells sorted from blood. Subset in this sample: CD45RA+ positively selected. These TCRs come from a man aged 18 to 29 in good health.

V is TRBV19 and J is TRBJ2-7; a possible D gene is TRBD2 (5 bases). Germline-derived CDR1 and CDR2 are LNHDA and SQIVND (reference sequence). Between the trimmed V and J ends, which lost 2 bases and 12 bases, there was a span of 14 bases. The CDR3 consists of 12 residues. The CDR3 DNA reads as TGTGCCAGTAGTATAAGGTCCAGGACTTGGTACTTC. This gives the protein CASSIRSRTWYF.

The sample holds one count of this clone. Other DNA sequences within the sample encode an identical CDR3. This chain connects TRBV20-1 to TRBJ1-2; D not certain. Germline V gene sequence: CDR1 DFQATT, CDR2 SNEGSKA (reference sequence). This CDR3 has 11 amino acids. Trimming cost V 3 bases and J 5 bases, with 7 bases left between them. The CDR3 region has the DNA TGCAGTGCTAGTCGGGATTATGGCTACACCTTC. Translating gives CSASRDYGYTF.

The J gene is TRBJ1-2, the V gene TRBV5-6; D is ambiguous. The germline V gene has CDR1 SGHDT and CDR2 YYEEEE. The CDR3 totals 15 residues. Trimming stripped 4 bases from V and 7 bases from J, with 20 bases between. CDR3 nucleotides: TGTGCCAGCAGCCATTCACTTGCCGCAATTGGTGGCTACACCTTC. It is translated as CASSHSLAAIGGYTF.

This clone appeared a few times. The CDR3 region has the DNA TGTGCCTGGAGTGGACAGTGGTCTGAAGCTTTCTTT. Protein sequence: CAWSGQWSEAFF. The rearrangement links TRBV30 to TRBJ1-1; possible D gene TRBD1, 5 bases. Trimming shortened V by 1 base and J by 6 bases, and 9 bases separated the two germline ends. CDR1 and CDR2 from the germline V gene are GTSNPN and SVGIG (reference sequence). This CDR3 contains 12 residues.

The chain links TRBV20-1 to TRBJ1-5, with D possibly being TRBD1 (5 bases). The CDR3 has 11 amino acids. Germline-derived CDR1 and CDR2 are DFQATT and SNEGSKA (reference sequence). DNA for the CDR3: TGCGGGGTGGGATGGGGGGAGCCCCAGCATTTT. The encoded protein is CGVGWGEPQHF.

The chain has TRBV18 and TRBJ2-5; 9 bases agree with TRBD1. The germline V gene encodes CDR1 KGHSH and CDR2 LQKENI. The V gene end was trimmed by 3 bases and the J gene end by 5 bases; junction bases not matched to a gene: 10. This CDR3 is built from 16 residues. DNA for the CDR3: TGTGCCAGCTCACCGGACTACAGGGGGCAGGCGGAGACCCAGTACTTC. Amino acid sequence: CASSPDYRGQAETQYF.

This clone was counted between two and nine times. V and J are TRBV19 and TRBJ1-5; a possible D gene is TRBD1 (5 bases). Trimming took 4 bases from V and 6 from J, leaving 16 bases between them. Germline V gene data show CDR1 as LNHDA and CDR2 as SQIVND (reference sequence). The CDR3 totals 15 residues. This CDR3 reads CASSRSSGEAQPQHF. The DNA of the CDR3 is TGTGCCAGTAGTAGGAGCTCGGGGGAGGCTCAGCCCCAGCATTTT.

The chain links TRBV4-1 to TRBJ2-4; the D gene is possibly TRBD2 (5 bases). The germline gives CDR1 MGHRA, CDR2 YSYEKL. This CDR3 has 16 residues. Between the trimmed V and J ends, which lost 3 bases and 1 base, there was a span of 13 bases. This chain's CDR3 is CASSHGVASAKNIQYF. The CDR3 region has the DNA TGCGCCAGCAGCCACGGGGTAGCCTCGGCCAAAAACATTCAGTACTTC.

The table lists this clone with a few counts. The V call is TRBV7-2, the J call TRBJ2-7; D may be TRBD1 or TRBD2 (5 bases each). This CDR3 region has 13 residues. Germline loops: CDR1 SGHTA, CDR2 FQGNSA. Trimming shortened V by 5 bases and J by 1 base, and 9 bases separated the two germline ends. CDR3 bases: TGTGCCAGCAGCCGGGACGCGTCCTACGAGCAGTACTTC. The encoded protein is CASSRDASYEQYF.